The clone carrying this T cell receptor beta chain was found a few times. This record belongs to a study of blood T cell repertoires in COVID-19. Study-wide background: Acute and convalescent COVID-19 samples came from the United States, Italy and Spain. T cells, B-cell-depleted T cells, or PBMCs provided the cDNA or gDNA that served as material.

V lost 0 bases to trimming and J lost 0 bases, with 8 bases between them. The CDR3 runs 15 residues. CDR1 and CDR2 (germline): LGHNA, YSLEER. Per the original methods: For nucleated cells, counts were estimated from reference gene primer amplification. Generated by immunoSEQ multiplex PCR, the TCRdb table keeps only in-frame clones and is missing some. V and J calls and clone size are given by that table; D and trimming were obtained from the DNA. This repertoire shows roughly 160,000 clones, 84% found once; its top ten account for less than 15%. This chain links TRBV4-3 with TRBJ2-5; possible D gene TRBD2, 5 bases. The sequence came from a man between 18 and 29 years old with active or convalescent COVID-19. The sample comprised peripheral blood. This CDR3 is CASSQDRGYQETQYF. Written as DNA, the CDR3 is TGCGCCAGCAGCCAAGATCGGGGTTACCAAGAGACCCAGTACTTC.